Below are 20 T cell receptor beta chains sequenced from a single sample in a study of blood T cell repertoires in COVID-19. TCRdb's copy holds only in-frame clones and misses some; the assay was immunoSEQ multiplex PCR. The repertoire holds over 70,000 clones, more than 80% seen once, with roughly a fifth in the top ten. The sample taken for sequencing was peripheral blood. The receptors come from a woman of 80 years or more with acute or convalescent COVID-19.

This clone came up once. The J gene is TRBJ1-5, the V gene TRBV3-1 (or the pseudogene TRBV3-2), with D possibly matching TRBD1 (6 bases). Germline V gives CDR1 LGHDT, CDR2 YNNKEL (reference sequence). The CDR3 has 14 amino acids. V was cut by 4 bases and J by 3 bases, with 10 bases left in between. CDR3 residues: CASSPGVLNQPQHF. In nucleotides, the CDR3 is TGTGCCAGCAGCCCAGGGGTTCTCAATCAGCCCCAGCATTTT.

This clone was seen just once. The chain joins TRBV6-5 to TRBJ2-2, with TRBD2 matching over 7 bases. CDR1 and CDR2 from the germline V gene are MNHEY and SVGAGI. The CDR3 sequence is 15 residues long. V gave up 7 bases and J gave up 4 bases; unmatched junction bases: 9. The CDR3 protein is CASTSGTTFTGELFF. In nucleotides, the CDR3 is TGTGCCAGCACCTCCGGGACTACATTCACCGGGGAGCTGTTTTTT.

V and J are TRBV6-5 and TRBJ1-4, with 10 bases fitting TRBD1. CDR1 and CDR2 from the germline V gene are MNHEY and SVGAGI. This CDR3 region has 15 residues. V trimming: 6 bases; J trimming: 8 bases; junction bases outside the gene matches: 9. This CDR3 is CASRKTGGVREKLFF. CDR3 nucleotide sequence: TGTGCCAGCAGGAAGACAGGGGGCGTGAGGGAAAAACTGTTTTTT.

J is TRBJ1-6 and V is TRBV7-3; maybe TRBD1 (5 bases). Germline V lookup: CDR1 SGHTA, CDR2 FQGTGA. Trimming removed 3 bases at V and 10 bases at J, with 13 bases between. The CDR3 has 14 amino acids. CDR3 protein: CASSLGGTGSPLHF. The CDR3 DNA follows: TGTGCCAGCAGCTTGGGCGGGACGGGGTCACCCCTCCACTTT.

This rearrangement joins TRBV5-1 to TRBJ2-1, with 10 bases identical to TRBD1. The germline gives CDR1 SGHRS, CDR2 YFSETQ. This CDR3 has 16 amino acids. V shed 0 bases and J 0 bases; nucleotides not matched to a gene: 0. CDR3 loop: CASSLGDRGSYNEQFF. The CDR3 DNA reads as TGCGCCAGCAGCTTGGGGGACAGGGGCTCCTACAATGAGCAGTTCTTC.

In this sample, this clone turned up once. The chain carries TRBV18 and TRBJ2-5, with 8 positions matching TRBD1. The CDR3 consists of 15 residues. The V and J ends lost 2 bases and 2 bases, in that order; junction bases with no gene match: 4. Germline CDR1 and CDR2: KGHSH and LQKENI. The CDR3 DNA follows: TGTGCCAGCTCACCAAGGACAGGGCTTCAAGAGACCCAGTACTTC. It encodes CASSPRTGLQETQYF.

The table lists this clone with a few counts. The J gene is TRBJ1-2, the V gene TRBV27; the match to TRBD1 covers 9 bases. V shed 5 bases and J 0 bases; nucleotides not matched to a gene: 1. CDR1 is MNHEY and CDR2 is SMNVEV in the germline V gene (reference sequence). The CDR3 has 14 amino acids. Here the CDR3 reads CASSRTGANYGYTF. CDR3 DNA: TGTGCCAGCAGTCGGACAGGGGCTAACTATGGCTACACCTTC.

The chain has TRBV6-8 and TRBJ1-3; 7 bases fit TRBD1. There are 14 residues in the CDR3. Trimming at V came to 4 bases and at J to 3 bases, leaving 3 bases not matched to a gene. Germline values: CDR1 MNHGY, CDR2 SAAAGT. DNA of the CDR3: TGTGCCAGCAGTTGCGGGACAGATGGAAACACCATATATTTT. Amino acid sequence: CASSCGTDGNTIYF.

The chain couples TRBV19 to TRBJ2-1; 7 bases agree with TRBD1. Germline V CDR1 and CDR2: LNHDA, SQIVND (reference sequence). The V gene end was trimmed by 1 base and the J gene end by 5 bases; junction bases not matched to a gene: 2. The CDR3 sequence is 14 residues long. The CDR3 nucleotides are TGTGCCAGTAGTATAGTGGACAGGCACAATGAGCAGTTCTTC. It is translated as CASSIVDRHNEQFF. The complete variable domain, with remaining parts taken from reference TRBV19 and TRBJ2-1, reads DGGITQSPKYLFRKEGQNVTLSCEQNLNHDAMYWYRQDPGQGLRLIYYSQIVNDFQKGDIAEGYSVSREKKESFPLTVTSAQKNPTAFYLCASSIVDRHNEQFFGPGTRLTVL.

The chain recombines TRBV5-1 with TRBJ1-4, with D uncertain. V lost 6 bases and J lost 6, with 15 bases in between. Looked up from germline, CDR1 is SGHRS and CDR2 is YFSETQ. The CDR3 is 14 residues long. The CDR3: CASNPGIVHEKLFF. For the CDR3, the DNA is TGCGCCAGCAACCCGGGAATCGTCCATGAAAAACTGTTTTTT.

Written as DNA, the CDR3 is TGTGCCAGCAGTTCACTACAGGGTAGCTATGGCTACACCTTC. Translation gives CASSSLQGSYGYTF. The chain combines TRBV28 with TRBJ1-2, with D possibly being TRBD1 (6 bases). Germline-derived CDR1 and CDR2 are MDHEN and SYDVKM. The CDR3 is made up of 14 amino acids. The V gene lost 4 bases and the J gene lost 4 bases, with 13 bases spanning the gap.

The rearrangement links TRBV7-6 to TRBJ2-5; possibly TRBD1 for D (6 bases). Germline CDR1 SGHVS, CDR2 FNYEAQ. The CDR3 runs 18 residues. V was pared by 4 bases and J by 0 bases, with 21 bases between. CDR3 sequence (DNA): TGTGCCAGCAGCTCAAAACCACCGGTGGGGGCGTACCAAGAGACCCAGTACTTC. Amino acid sequence: CASSSKPPVGAYQETQYF.

This clone occurred a few times. The chain recombines TRBV27 with TRBJ2-7; possible D gene TRBD1, 5 bases. CDR1 and CDR2 (germline): MNHEY, SMNVEV (reference sequence). The length of the CDR3 is 14 residues. Trimming shortened V by 4 bases and J by 2 bases, and 12 bases separated the two germline ends. This CDR3 is CASSSQGRTYEQYF. The CDR3 DNA is TGTGCCAGCAGTTCCCAGGGTCGAACCTACGAGCAGTACTTC.

The J gene is TRBJ1-2, the V gene TRBV19; 8 bases are a match to TRBD1. The CDR3 runs 15 residues. Unmatched junction bases numbered 10, after V lost 6 bases and J lost 4 bases. Germline values: CDR1 LNHDA, CDR2 SQIVND (reference sequence). The CDR3 coding sequence is TGTGCCAGTAGAACGACAGGGGTCGGCTTCTATGGCTACACCTTC. This gives the protein CASRTTGVGFYGYTF.

V and J are TRBV3-1 (or the pseudogene TRBV3-2) and TRBJ2-1, with TRBD2 matching over 16 bases. The CDR3 sequence is 14 residues long. CDR1 is LGHDT and CDR2 is YNNKEL in the germline V gene (reference sequence). Trimming took 5 bases from V and 12 from J; bases not matched to a gene: 4. The CDR3 DNA follows: TGTGCCAGCAGCTACGGGACTAGCGGGAGGGGGCAGTTCTTC. It codes for CASSYGTSGRGQFF.

In its sample, this clone was seen a few times. CDR3 nucleotides: TGTGCCAGCAGCCATGGGACAGCGGGTTCGTATGGCTACACCTTC. Amino acids: CASSHGTAGSYGYTF. The V gene is TRBV7-6, the J gene TRBJ1-2, with 7 bases matching TRBD1. Unmatched junction bases numbered 11, after V lost 5 bases and J lost 5 bases. CDR1 and CDR2 from the germline V gene are SGHVS and FNYEAQ. This CDR3 spans 15 amino acids.

The chain joins TRBV4-2 to TRBJ1-5; 7 positions agree with TRBD1. V gave up 1 base and J gave up 0 bases; unmatched junction bases: 3. Germline V lookup: CDR1 LGHNA, CDR2 YNFKEQ. The CDR3 runs 16 residues. CDR3 nucleotide sequence: TGTGCCAGCAGCCAAGGACAGGGCCATAGCAATCAGCCCCAGCATTTT. This sequence encodes CASSQGQGHSNQPQHF.

This CDR3 reads CASSQDLAGGPTDTQYF. The CDR3 DNA reads as TGTGCCAGCAGCCAAGATTTAGCGGGAGGGCCCACAGATACGCAGTATTTT. The chain combines TRBV4-2 with TRBJ2-3; 11 bases agree with TRBD2. Germline V CDR1 and CDR2: LGHNA, YNFKEQ. This CDR3 contains 17 residues. The junction had 4 bases not matched to a gene; V was cut back by 0 bases and J by 2 bases.

The chain joins TRBV19 to TRBJ2-1; maybe TRBD2 (6 bases). The ends were cut back, 2 bases at V and 7 bases at J, with 18 bases in the middle. The CDR3 sequence is 16 residues long. CDR1 and CDR2 from the germline V gene are LNHDA and SQIVND (reference sequence). CDR3 DNA: TGTGCCAGTAGTATACTCGCGGGACCCTCTGGGAATGAGCAGTTCTTC. It is translated as CASSILAGPSGNEQFF. Full variable domain (outside the CDR3, taken from reference TRBV19 and TRBJ2-1): DGGITQSPKYLFRKEGQNVTLSCEQNLNHDAMYWYRQDPGQGLRLIYYSQIVNDFQKGDIAEGYSVSREKKESFPLTVTSAQKNPTAFYLCASSILAGPSGNEQFFGPGTRLTVL.

The chain couples TRBV5-1 to TRBJ1-4, with 8 bases aligning to TRBD1. J was trimmed by 0 bases and V by 4 bases; bases with no gene match: 5. This CDR3 has 16 amino acids. CDR1 SGHRS and CDR2 YFSETQ come from the germline V gene. For the CDR3, the DNA is TGCGCCAGCAGCCTGGGACAGGTTGCAACTAATGAAAAACTGTTTTTT. Residues: CASSLGQVATNEKLFF.